This T cell receptor beta chain was sequenced in a study of T-cell memory formation after mild COVID-19. The J segment lost 4 bases and the V segment lost 1 base, leaving 4 bases of the junction unmatched. The CDR3 runs 14 residues. The germline V gene encodes CDR1 DFQATT and CDR2 SNEGSKA (reference sequence). The sample holds many counts of this clonotype. A single record per CDR3 protein comes from TCRdb applying MiXCR to the 5' RACE reads. Of tens of thousands of distinct CDR3 sequences detected, over 6.5% appear once; the ten largest clones hold roughly 0.79%. The V call is TRBV20-1, the J call TRBJ1-5; the match to TRBD1 covers 7 bases. The source material was PBMCs or a T cell subset sorted from them (not recorded which). The TCR originated in an adult who had mild COVID-19 (a few samples of this study predate the infection). Cell type and time point are not known. The CDR3: CSARGGQANQPQHF. DNA for the CDR3: TGCAGTGCTAGAGGAGGACAGGCTAATCAGCCCCAGCATTTT.